What follows are 15 T cell receptor beta chains derived from one specimen sequenced in a study of T cell responses to AZD1222 COVID-19 vaccine (dated by TCRdb to the early 2020s). The library was obtained by the immunoSEQ multiplex PCR assay. TCRdb obtained this table from immuneACCESS and retained in-frame rearrangements with V and J assigned. These tables miss some clones; where compared with another copy, unresolved V genes account for less than half of the shortfall, and the remainder is unexplained. This sample gives approximately 110,000 clones in total; around 82% of them show up just once. The ten largest make up 5.5% to 8% of the sample. Interpreted using the paper, the time point label stands for: baseline before first vaccination. Material: peripheral blood, obtained on day 0 of AZD1222 vaccination. The receptors here all came from an adult in good health.

In nucleotides, the CDR3 is TGTGCCAGCAGCTTATTAGGGCCAACAGGGGAGGGCAATCAGCCCCAGCATTTT. This gives the protein CASSLLGPTGEGNQPQHF. The V call is TRBV7-9, the J call TRBJ1-5, with 7 bases identical to TRBD1. The germline CDR1 and CDR2 sequences are SEHNR and FQNEAQ (reference sequence). The CDR3 sequence is 18 residues long. V gave up 2 bases and J gave up 2 bases; unmatched junction bases: 12. Full variable domain (missing parts from reference TRBV7-9 and TRBJ1-5): DTGVSQNPRHKITKRGQNVTFRCDPISEHNRLYWYRQTLGQGPEFLTYFQNEAQLEKSRLLSDRFSAERPKGSFSTLEIQRTEQGDSAMYLCASSLLGPTGEGNQPQHFGDGTRLSIL.

The rearrangement uses TRBV5-5 and TRBJ1-6, with a tentative D call TRBD1 (5 bases). This CDR3 comprises 16 residues. Germline loops: CDR1 SGHKS, CDR2 YYEKEE (reference sequence). The ends were cut back, 0 bases at V and 6 bases at J, with 13 bases in the middle. CDR3 nucleotides: TGTGCCAGCAGCTTGGGGGTGGGGCAGGGTAATTCACCCCTCCACTTT. Translated: CASSLGVGQGNSPLHF.

The chain recombines TRBV27 with TRBJ2-2; D perhaps matches TRBD2 (5 bases). V was cut by 2 bases and J by 7 bases, with 8 bases left in between. The V gene's germline CDR1 is MNHEY and CDR2 SMNVEV (reference sequence). The CDR3 loop spans 13 amino acids. CDR3 DNA: TGTGCCAGCAGTTTAGAGGGCCTCGGGGAGCTGTTTTTT. It codes for CASSLEGLGELFF.

This chain connects TRBV7-2 to TRBJ2-3; D might be TRBD1 (6 bases). Trimming cost V 5 bases and J 4 bases, with 13 bases left between them. This CDR3 spans 14 amino acids. Germline CDR1 reads SGHTA; CDR2 reads FQGNSA. The CDR3 DNA reads as TGTGCCAGCAGCACCAAACAGGGTTCAGATACGCAGTATTTT. This encodes CASSTKQGSDTQYF.

This clone came up once. The chain combines TRBV27 with TRBJ1-5; 8 nucleotides align to TRBD1. With 6 bases clipped from V and 5 bases from J, the junction kept 6 bases outside the gene matches. CDR1 and CDR2 (germline): MNHEY, SMNVEV (reference sequence). This CDR3 region has 14 residues. Here the CDR3 DNA reads TGTGCCAGCAGCCATGACAGGGGAGATCAGCCCCAGCATTTT. Translation: CASSHDRGDQPQHF.

This chain connects TRBV9 to TRBJ2-7; possibly TRBD2 for D (5 bases). The CDR3 sequence is 15 residues long. From germline, CDR1 is SGDLS and CDR2 YYNGEE. V was trimmed by 0 bases and J by 2 bases, leaving 12 bases between them. The CDR3 sequence is CASSVGASSTYEQYF. The CDR3 DNA reads TGTGCCAGCAGCGTAGGGGCTAGCTCGACCTACGAGCAGTACTTC.

The V call is TRBV28, the J call TRBJ2-5; 15 bases align to TRBD2. The CDR3 consists of 15 residues. Trimming removed 10 bases from V and 3 bases from J; junction bases left unmatched: 6. Germline loops: CDR1 MDHEN, CDR2 SYDVKM. Here the CDR3 reads CATRRTSGGEETQYF. In DNA form, the CDR3 reads TGTGCCACCCGACGGACTAGCGGGGGGGAAGAGACCCAGTACTTC.

V is TRBV11-2 and J is TRBJ2-7, with D unclear. V lost 5 bases and J 6 bases, leaving 14 bases between the germline ends. Per the germline V gene, CDR1 is SGHAT and CDR2 is FQNNGV. The CDR3 contains 13 residues. This CDR3 is CASSPRTQSEQYF. The CDR3 nucleotides are TGTGCCAGCAGCCCCCGGACGCAATCCGAGCAGTACTTC.

This chain connects TRBV21-1 to TRBJ2-1; the table's D call TRBD1 went unverified against the DNA. TRBV21-1 is labeled a pseudogene. The CDR3 extends over 16 amino acids. The CDR3, as DNA: TGTGCCAGCAGCATACCGTCACAGGGGGCAGACAATGAGCAGTTCTTC. As protein: CASSIPSQGADNEQFF.

This clone has a single count. V usage is TRBV5-1 and J usage is TRBJ2-7, with 7 positions matching TRBD2. Germline-derived CDR1 and CDR2 are SGHRS and YFSETQ. V shed 4 bases and J 0 bases; nucleotides not matched to a gene: 7. CDR3 size: 15 residues. The DNA of the CDR3 is TGCGCCAGCAGCCTCTCTAGCGGACTCTCCTACGAGCAGTACTTC. This translates into CASSLSSGLSYEQYF.

The V gene is TRBV5-1, the J gene TRBJ1-5; D is uncertain. Germline CDR1 is SGHRS and CDR2 is YFSETQ. Trimming pared 3 bases from V and 5 bases from J, leaving 9 bases between. The CDR3 is made up of 13 amino acids. The CDR3 nucleotides read TGCGCCAGCAGCTCAGGCCCGGATCAGCCCCAGCATTTT. This encodes CASSSGPDQPQHF.

The chain has TRBV29-1 and TRBJ1-2, with 11 bases lining up with TRBD1. This CDR3 comprises 17 residues. After removal of 4 bases from V and 2 bases from J, the junction contained 12 bases not matched to a gene. The germline CDR1 and CDR2 sequences are SQVTM and ANQGSEA. The CDR3 sequence is CSVVSFGQGATNYGYTF. As DNA, the CDR3 is TGCAGCGTTGTTAGCTTTGGACAGGGGGCGACGAACTATGGCTACACCTTC.

The CDR3 region has the DNA TGTGCCAGCAGCTTGGACAGTGCATCCTCTGGGGCCAACGTCCTGACTTTC. It encodes CASSLDSASSGANVLTF. The chain carries TRBV7-2 and TRBJ2-6, with a tentative D call TRBD1 (6 bases). This CDR3 has 17 residues. Germline V gene data show CDR1 as SGHTA and CDR2 as FQGNSA. Trimming cost V 3 bases and J 0 bases, with 12 bases left between them.

The chain combines TRBV7-8 with TRBJ1-2, with D possibly matching TRBD1 (6 bases). The germline V and J ends were trimmed by 5 bases and 7 bases, with 11 bases remaining between them. Germline assignment: CDR1 SGHVS and CDR2 FQNEAQ. This CDR3 has 12 residues. CDR3 protein: CASSPMGAGYTF. CDR3 nucleotides: TGTGCCAGCAGCCCTATGGGGGCTGGCTACACCTTC.

CDR3 DNA sequence: TGCGCCAGCAGCTTGGGTCCCGGGACAGAAGAAAAACTGTTTTTT. Its protein is CASSLGPGTEEKLFF. This chain joins TRBV5-1 and TRBJ1-4; TRBD1 aligns across 7 bases. The germline V gene encodes CDR1 SGHRS and CDR2 YFSETQ. Germline trimming cut 0 bases from V and 8 bases from J; bases unmatched to any gene: 7. The CDR3 extends over 15 amino acids.